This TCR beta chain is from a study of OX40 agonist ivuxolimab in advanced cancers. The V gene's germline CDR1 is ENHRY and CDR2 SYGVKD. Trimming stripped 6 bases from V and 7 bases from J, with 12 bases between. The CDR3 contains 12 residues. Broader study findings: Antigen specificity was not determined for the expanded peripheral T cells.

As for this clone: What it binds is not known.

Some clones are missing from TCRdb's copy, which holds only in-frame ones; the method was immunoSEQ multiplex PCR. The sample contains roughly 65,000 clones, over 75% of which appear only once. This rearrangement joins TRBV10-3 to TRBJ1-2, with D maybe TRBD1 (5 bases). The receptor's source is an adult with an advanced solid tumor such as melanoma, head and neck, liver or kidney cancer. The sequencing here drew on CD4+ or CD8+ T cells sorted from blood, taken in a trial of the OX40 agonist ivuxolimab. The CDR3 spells CAIRPGQGGYTF. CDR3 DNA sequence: TGTGCCATCAGGCCAGGGCAGGGTGGCTACACCTTC.